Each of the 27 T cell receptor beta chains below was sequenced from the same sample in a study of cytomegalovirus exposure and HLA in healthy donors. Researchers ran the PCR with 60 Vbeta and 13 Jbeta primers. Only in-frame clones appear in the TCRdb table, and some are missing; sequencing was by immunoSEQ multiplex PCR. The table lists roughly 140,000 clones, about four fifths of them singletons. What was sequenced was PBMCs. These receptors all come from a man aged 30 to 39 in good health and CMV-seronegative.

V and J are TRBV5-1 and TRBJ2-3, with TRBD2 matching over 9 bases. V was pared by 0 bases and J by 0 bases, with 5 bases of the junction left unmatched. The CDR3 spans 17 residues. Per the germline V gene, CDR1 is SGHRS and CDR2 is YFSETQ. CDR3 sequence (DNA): TGCGCCAGCAGCTTGGGCGGGGGGGCTCGGAGCACAGATACGCAGTATTTT. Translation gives CASSLGGGARSTDTQYF.

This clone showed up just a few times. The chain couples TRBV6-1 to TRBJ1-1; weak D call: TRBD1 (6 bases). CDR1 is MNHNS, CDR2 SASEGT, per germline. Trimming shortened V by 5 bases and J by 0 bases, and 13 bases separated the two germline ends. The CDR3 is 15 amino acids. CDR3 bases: TGTGCCAGCAGTCTATTACAGGGTATGAACACTGAAGCTTTCTTT. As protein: CASSLLQGMNTEAFF.

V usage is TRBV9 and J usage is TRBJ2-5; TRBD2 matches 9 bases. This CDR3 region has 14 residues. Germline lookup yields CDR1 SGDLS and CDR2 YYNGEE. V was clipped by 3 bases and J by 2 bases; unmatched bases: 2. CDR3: CASSETSGQETQYF. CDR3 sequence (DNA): TGTGCCAGCAGCGAGACTAGCGGACAAGAGACCCAGTACTTC.

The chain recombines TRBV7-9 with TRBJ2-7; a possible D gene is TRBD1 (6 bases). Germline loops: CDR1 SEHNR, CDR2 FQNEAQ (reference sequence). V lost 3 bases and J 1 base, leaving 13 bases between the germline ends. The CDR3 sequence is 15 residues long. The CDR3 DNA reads TGTGCCAGCAGCTTTGGGTGGGACATTTCCTACGAGCAGTACTTC. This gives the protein CASSFGWDISYEQYF.

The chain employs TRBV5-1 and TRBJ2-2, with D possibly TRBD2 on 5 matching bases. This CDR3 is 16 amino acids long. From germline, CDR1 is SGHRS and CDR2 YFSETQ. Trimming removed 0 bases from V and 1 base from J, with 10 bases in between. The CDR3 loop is CASSLVSVGNTGELFF. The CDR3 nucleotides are TGCGCCAGCAGCTTGGTTAGCGTGGGGAACACCGGGGAGCTGTTTTTT.

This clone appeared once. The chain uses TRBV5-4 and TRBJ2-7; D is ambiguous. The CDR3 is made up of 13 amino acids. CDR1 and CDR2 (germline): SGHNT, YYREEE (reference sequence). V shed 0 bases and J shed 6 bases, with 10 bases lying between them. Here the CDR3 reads CASSLGSNGEQYF. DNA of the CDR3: TGTGCCAGCAGCTTGGGTAGCAACGGCGAGCAGTACTTC.

The CDR3 here is CASSSPVAGVAYEQYF. The CDR3, as DNA: TGTGCCAGCAGCTCCCCGGTAGCGGGAGTTGCCTACGAGCAGTACTTC. The rearrangement links TRBV5-4 to TRBJ2-7; 9 nucleotides match TRBD2. The CDR3 contains 16 residues. The ends lost 3 bases at V and 2 bases at J; junction bases unmatched: 9. Germline loops: CDR1 SGHNT, CDR2 YYREEE (reference sequence).

The CDR3 bases are TGTGCCAGCAGTTTCAGGGGAGTCGGGTACGAGCAGTACTTC. Residues: CASSFRGVGYEQYF. The V call is TRBV28, the J call TRBJ2-7, with D perhaps matching TRBD1 (6 bases). Germline loops: CDR1 MDHEN, CDR2 SYDVKM. Deletions cut 3 bases from V and 4 bases from J, with 13 bases between. This CDR3 has 14 residues. The full variable domain, its missing parts supplied by reference TRBV28 and TRBJ2-7, is DVKVTQSSRYLVKRTGEKVFLECVQDMDHENMFWYRQDPGLGLRLIYFSYDVKMKEKGDIPEGYSVSREKKERFSLILESASTNQTSMYLCASSFRGVGYEQYFGPGTRLTVT.

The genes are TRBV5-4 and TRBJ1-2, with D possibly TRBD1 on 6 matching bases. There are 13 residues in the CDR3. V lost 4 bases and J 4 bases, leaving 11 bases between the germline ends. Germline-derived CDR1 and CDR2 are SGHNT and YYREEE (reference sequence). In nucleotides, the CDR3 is TGTGCCAGCAGCCCCGGACAGATCTATGGCTACACCTTC. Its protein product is CASSPGQIYGYTF.

In nucleotides, the CDR3 is TGTGCCAGCAGTTTTTCCCTCGACGGCCGCTCGGGAACTAACTATGGCTACACCTTC. It translates to CASSFSLDGRSGTNYGYTF. This chain uses TRBV27 with TRBJ1-2; D call uncertain. Germline V CDR1 and CDR2: MNHEY, SMNVEV (reference sequence). This CDR3 has 19 residues. Between the trimmed V and J ends, which lost 3 bases and 0 bases, there was a span of 23 bases.

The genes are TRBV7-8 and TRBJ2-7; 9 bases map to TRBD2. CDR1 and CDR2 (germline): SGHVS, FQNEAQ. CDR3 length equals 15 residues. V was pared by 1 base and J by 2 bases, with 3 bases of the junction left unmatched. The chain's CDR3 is CASSLGASGTYEQYF. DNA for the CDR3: TGTGCCAGCAGCTTAGGAGCTAGCGGGACCTACGAGCAGTACTTC.

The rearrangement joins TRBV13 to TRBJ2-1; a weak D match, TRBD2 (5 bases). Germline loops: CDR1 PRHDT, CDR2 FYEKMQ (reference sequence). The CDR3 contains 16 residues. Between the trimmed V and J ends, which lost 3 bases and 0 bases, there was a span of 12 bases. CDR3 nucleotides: TGTGCCAGCAGCTTTCGGACTCACGGCTCCTACAATGAGCAGTTCTTC. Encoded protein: CASSFRTHGSYNEQFF.

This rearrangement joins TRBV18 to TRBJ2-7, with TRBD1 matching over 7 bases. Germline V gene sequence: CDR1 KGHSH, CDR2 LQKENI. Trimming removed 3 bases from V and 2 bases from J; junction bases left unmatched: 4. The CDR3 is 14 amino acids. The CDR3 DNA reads TGTGCCAGCTCACCCCGGACAGGAACCTACGAGCAGTACTTC. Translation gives CASSPRTGTYEQYF. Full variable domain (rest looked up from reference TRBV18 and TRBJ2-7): NAGVMQNPRHLVRRRGQEARLRCSPMKGHSHVYWYRQLPEEGLKFMVYLQKENIIDESGMPKERFSAEFPKEGPSILRIQQVVRGDSAAYFCASSPRTGTYEQYFGPGTRLTVT.

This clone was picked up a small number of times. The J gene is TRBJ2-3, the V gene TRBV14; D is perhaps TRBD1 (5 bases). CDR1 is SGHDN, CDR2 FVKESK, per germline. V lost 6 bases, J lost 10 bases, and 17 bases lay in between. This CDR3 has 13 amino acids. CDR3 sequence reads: CASRGPLTGAQYF. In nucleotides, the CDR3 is TGTGCCAGCAGAGGGCCGCTCACAGGAGCGCAGTATTTT.

The CDR3 reads CASYRGINSPLHF. The CDR3 DNA reads TGTGCCAGCTATAGAGGGATTAATTCACCCCTCCACTTT. The chain couples TRBV28 to TRBJ1-6; no clear D gene. CDR1 and CDR2 from the germline V gene are MDHEN and SYDVKM. Trimming cost V 8 bases and J 6 bases, with 11 bases left between them. This CDR3 has 13 residues.

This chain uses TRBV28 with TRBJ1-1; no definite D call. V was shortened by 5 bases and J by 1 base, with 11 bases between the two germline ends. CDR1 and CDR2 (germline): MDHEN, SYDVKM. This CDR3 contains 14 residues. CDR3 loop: CASSTFARNTEAFF. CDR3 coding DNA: TGTGCCAGCAGTACCTTCGCCAGGAACACTGAAGCTTTCTTT. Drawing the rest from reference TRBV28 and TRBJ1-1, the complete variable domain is DVKVTQSSRYLVKRTGEKVFLECVQDMDHENMFWYRQDPGLGLRLIYFSYDVKMKEKGDIPEGYSVSREKKERFSLILESASTNQTSMYLCASSTFARNTEAFFGQGTRLTVV.

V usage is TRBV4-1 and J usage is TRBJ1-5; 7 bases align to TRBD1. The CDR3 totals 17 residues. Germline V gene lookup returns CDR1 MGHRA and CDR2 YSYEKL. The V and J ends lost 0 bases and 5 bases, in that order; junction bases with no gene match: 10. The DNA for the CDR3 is TGCGCCAGCAGCCAAGATCCCGGACAGGAGGGTGATCAGCCCCAGCATTTT. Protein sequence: CASSQDPGQEGDQPQHF.

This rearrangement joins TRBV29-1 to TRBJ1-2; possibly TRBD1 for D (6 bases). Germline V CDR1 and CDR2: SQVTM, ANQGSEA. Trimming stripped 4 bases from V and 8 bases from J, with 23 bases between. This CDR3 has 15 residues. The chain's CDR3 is CSVGNRDPGIWGYTF. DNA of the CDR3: TGCAGCGTTGGGAACAGGGACCCCGGCATATGGGGCTACACCTTC.

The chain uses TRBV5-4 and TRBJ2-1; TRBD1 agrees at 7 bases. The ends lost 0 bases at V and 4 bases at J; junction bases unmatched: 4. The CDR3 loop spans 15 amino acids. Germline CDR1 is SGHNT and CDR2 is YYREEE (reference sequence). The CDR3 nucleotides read TGTGCCAGCAGCTTGGGACAGGGCCTTTACAATGAGCAGTTCTTC. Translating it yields CASSLGQGLYNEQFF.

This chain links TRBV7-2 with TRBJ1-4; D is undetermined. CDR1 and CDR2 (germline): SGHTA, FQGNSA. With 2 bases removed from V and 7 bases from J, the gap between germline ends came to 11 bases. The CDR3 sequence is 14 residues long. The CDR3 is CASSLTEAGEKLFF. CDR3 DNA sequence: TGTGCCAGCAGCTTAACGGAGGCCGGTGAAAAACTGTTTTTT.

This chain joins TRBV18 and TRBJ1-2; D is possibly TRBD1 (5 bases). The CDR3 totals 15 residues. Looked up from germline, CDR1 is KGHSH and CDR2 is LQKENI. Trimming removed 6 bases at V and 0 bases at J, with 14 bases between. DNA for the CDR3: TGTGCCAGCTCGACCACGGGGGATCCTAACTATGGCTACACCTTC. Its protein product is CASSTTGDPNYGYTF.

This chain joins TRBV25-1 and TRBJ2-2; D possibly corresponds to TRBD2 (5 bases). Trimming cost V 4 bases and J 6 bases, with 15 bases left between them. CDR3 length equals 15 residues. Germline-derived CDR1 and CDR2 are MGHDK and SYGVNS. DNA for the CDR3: TGTGCCAGCAGTGGACGCGTGGGCGGGCCCGGGGAGCTGTTTTTT. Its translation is CASSGRVGGPGELFF.

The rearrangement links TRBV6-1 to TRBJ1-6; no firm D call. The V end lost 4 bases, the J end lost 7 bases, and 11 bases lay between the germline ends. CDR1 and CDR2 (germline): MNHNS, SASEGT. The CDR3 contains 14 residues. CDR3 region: CASSGQSKNSPLHF. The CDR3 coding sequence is TGTGCCAGCAGTGGGCAGTCCAAAAATTCACCCCTCCACTTT.

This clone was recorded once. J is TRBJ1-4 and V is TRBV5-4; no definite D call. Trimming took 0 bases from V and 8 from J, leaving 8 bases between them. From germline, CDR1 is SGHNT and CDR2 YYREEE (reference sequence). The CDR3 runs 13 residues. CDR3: CASSLATQEKLFF. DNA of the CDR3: TGTGCCAGCAGCTTGGCCACACAGGAAAAACTGTTTTTT. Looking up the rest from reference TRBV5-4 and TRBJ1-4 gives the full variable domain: ETGVTQSPTHLIKTRGQQVTLRCSSQSGHNTVSWYQQALGQGPQFIFQYYREEENGRGNFPPRFSGLQFPNYSSELNVNALELDDSALYLCASSLATQEKLFFGSGTQLSVL.

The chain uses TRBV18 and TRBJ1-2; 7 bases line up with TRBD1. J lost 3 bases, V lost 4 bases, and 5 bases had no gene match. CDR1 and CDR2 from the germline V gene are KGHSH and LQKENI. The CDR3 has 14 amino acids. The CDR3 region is CASSLQGGDYGYTF. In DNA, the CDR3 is TGTGCCAGCTCACTCCAGGGGGGAGACTATGGCTACACCTTC. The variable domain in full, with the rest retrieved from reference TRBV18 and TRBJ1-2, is NAGVMQNPRHLVRRRGQEARLRCSPMKGHSHVYWYRQLPEEGLKFMVYLQKENIIDESGMPKERFSAEFPKEGPSILRIQQVVRGDSAAYFCASSLQGGDYGYTFGSGTRLTVV.

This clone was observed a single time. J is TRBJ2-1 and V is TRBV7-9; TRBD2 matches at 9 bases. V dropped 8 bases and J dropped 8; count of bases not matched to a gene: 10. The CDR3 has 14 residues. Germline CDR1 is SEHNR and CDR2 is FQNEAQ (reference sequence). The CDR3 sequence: CASGIAGVSHEQFF. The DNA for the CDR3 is TGTGCCAGCGGAATAGCGGGAGTGAGTCATGAGCAGTTCTTC. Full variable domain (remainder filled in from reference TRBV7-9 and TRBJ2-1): DTGVSQNPRHKITKRGQNVTFRCDPISEHNRLYWYRQTLGQGPEFLTYFQNEAQLEKSRLLSDRFSAERPKGSFSTLEIQRTEQGDSAMYLCASGIAGVSHEQFFGPGTRLTVL.

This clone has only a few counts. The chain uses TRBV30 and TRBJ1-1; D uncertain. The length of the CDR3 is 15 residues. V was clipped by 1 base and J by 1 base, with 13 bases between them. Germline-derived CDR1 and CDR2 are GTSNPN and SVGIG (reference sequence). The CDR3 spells CAWSAPPGQNTEAFF. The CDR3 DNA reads TGTGCCTGGAGTGCCCCCCCGGGTCAGAACACTGAAGCTTTCTTT.